This TCR beta chain was obtained from a study of T cell responses to AZD1222 COVID-19 vaccine. Points from the study as a whole: Targeting of unmutated variant regions was reportedly seen in nearly half of spike-specific TCRs. Vaccine-related CD4 TCRs covered spike, predominating at 160-218 and 743-854.

This clone was observed a few times. Its antigen is unknown. The J segment lost 2 bases and the V segment lost 4 bases, leaving 7 bases of the junction unmatched. Germline V gene lookup returns CDR1 SGHDT and CDR2 YYEEEE. There are 15 residues in the CDR3. Produced via immunoSEQ multiplex PCR; TCRdb's table is partial and in-frame only. The sample has under 200,000 clones, over 85% seen once. J is TRBJ1-2 and V is TRBV5-6; 8 nucleotides align to TRBD1. The specimen was peripheral blood, collected 28 days after the second dose of the MenACWY control vaccine. The origin of this receptor is an adult who received the MenACWY meningococcal vaccine as a control. CDR3 bases: TGTGCCAGCAGCCCTCGGGACAGGCACAACTATGGCTACACCTTC. Amino acids: CASSPRDRHNYGYTF.